This record looks at one TCR beta chain sequence and its context. Its antigen is as yet unknown. 13 Jbeta primers and 60 Vbeta primers were used for the PCR. Sequencing was performed with immunoSEQ multiplex PCR; in TCRdb, only in-frame clones are kept and a portion is missing. The sample has around 100,000 clones, roughly four fifths seen once. The data derive from a study of cytomegalovirus exposure and HLA in healthy donors. Study-level information: Earlier, some 180 million T cells were analyzed, and over 95 million unique TCR beta sequences were found among them. Study-wide results and caveats: TCR beta chain V- and J-gene trimming was linked, in a later analysis, to a missense variant in DCLRE1C. Cytomegalovirus-associated TCR beta chains were listed, numbering around 150. With further analysis later on, most CMV-associated TCR beta chains appeared HLA-restricted.

The sequenced sample was PBMCs. This clonotype originated in a male donor in good health and CMV-seropositive.

CDR3 amino acids: CASSLAGYGYTF. In DNA, the CDR3 is TGCGCCAGCAGCTTGGCGGGTTATGGCTACACCTTC. The chain employs TRBV5-1 and TRBJ1-2; no clear D. Germline CDR1 reads SGHRS; CDR2 reads YFSETQ. This CDR3 is 12 amino acids long. Trimming stripped 0 bases from V and 5 bases from J, with 5 bases between. Supplemented by reference TRBV5-1 and TRBJ1-2, the full variable domain reads KAGVTQTPRYLIKTRGQQVTLSCSPISGHRSVSWYQQTPGQGLQFLFEYFSETQRNKGNFPGRFSGRQFSNSRSEMNVSTLELGDSALYLCASSLAGYGYTFGSGTRLTVV.